A selection of T cell receptor beta chains follows, all from one sample in a study of shared clonotypes between healthy human individuals. Data came from immunoSEQ multiplex PCR; TCRdb stores just in-frame clones and leaves some out. The sample records roughly 1.4 million clones, around 98.5% being singletons. Sequenced sample: naive CD4+ T cells sorted from blood. The origin of the receptors is a man under 40 in good health. The CDR3 runs from the conserved cysteine through the conserved F or W.

cdr3_length	v_call	j_call	cdr3_aa
16	TRBV7-9	TRBJ2-5	CASSFLAGLEQETQYF
12	TRBV29-1	TRBJ1-1	CSVEAGWFEAFF
12	TRBV2	TRBJ2-5	CASSGGEETQYF
13	TRBV9	TRBJ1-1	CASSVSLNTEAFF
13	TRBV6-5	TRBJ2-7	CASSSGGSYEQYF
12	TRBV30	TRBJ2-7	CAYTGGNWEQYF
12	TRBV6-5	TRBJ2-7	CASSYIGSEQYF
13	TRBV5-1	TRBJ2-7	CASSTPDRDEQYF
16	TRBV9	TRBJ2-1	CASSVETGLTYNEQFF
15	TRBV28	TRBJ2-2	CASSRTGGSTGELFF
14	TRBV2	TRBJ2-7	CASSLGTDLYEQYF
15	TRBV5-1	TRBJ2-1	CASSLTGGAYNEQFF
14	TRBV5-6	TRBJ2-2	CASSPTRADGELFF
13	TRBV18	TRBJ1-2	CASSPPITDKYTF
15	TRBV2	TRBJ2-2	CASKMDRSDTGELFF